This TCR beta chain was documented in a study of blood T cell repertoires in COVID-19. In the case of this clone: The same CDR3 also results from other DNA sequences found in this sample.

Enrolment of Seattle patients took place during active infection, and they were followed longitudinally. The CDR3 sequence is 15 residues long. Trimming stripped 3 bases from V and 5 bases from J, with 16 bases between. Per the germline V gene, CDR1 is SGHTA and CDR2 is FQGNSA. In the authors' methods: The authors estimated nucleated cell counts from reference gene primer amplification. The table came from immunoSEQ multiplex PCR; TCRdb's copy has only in-frame clones and leaves some out. Clonal size and the V and J genes are those of that table, whereas D and trimming came from the DNA. The table lists about 330,000 clones, about 91% of them singletons.

The TCR was taken from a man aged 30-40 years with COVID-19, enrolled during active disease. The specimen sequenced was peripheral blood. The rearrangement joins TRBV7-2 to TRBJ1-1, with D maybe TRBD1 (6 bases). CDR3 bases: TGTGCCAGCAGCTTGGGGGTACAGGGAGGGACTGAAGCTTTCTTT. This encodes CASSLGVQGGTEAFF.